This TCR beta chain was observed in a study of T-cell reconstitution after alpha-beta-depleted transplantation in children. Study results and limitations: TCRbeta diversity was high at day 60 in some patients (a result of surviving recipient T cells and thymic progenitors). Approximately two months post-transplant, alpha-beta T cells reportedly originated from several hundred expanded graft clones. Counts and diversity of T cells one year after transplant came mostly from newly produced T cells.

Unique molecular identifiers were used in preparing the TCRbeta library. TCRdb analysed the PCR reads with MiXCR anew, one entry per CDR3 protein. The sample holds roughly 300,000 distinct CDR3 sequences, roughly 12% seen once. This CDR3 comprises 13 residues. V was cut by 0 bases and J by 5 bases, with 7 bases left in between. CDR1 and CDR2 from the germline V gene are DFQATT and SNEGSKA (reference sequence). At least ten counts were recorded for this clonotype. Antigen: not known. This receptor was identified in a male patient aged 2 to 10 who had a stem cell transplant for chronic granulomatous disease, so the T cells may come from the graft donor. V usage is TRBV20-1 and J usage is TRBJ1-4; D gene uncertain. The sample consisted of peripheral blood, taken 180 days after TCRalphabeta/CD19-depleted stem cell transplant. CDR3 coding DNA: TGCAGTGCTAGAGATCTCGGCAATGAAAAACTGTTTTTT. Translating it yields CSARDLGNEKLFF.